Listed below are T cell receptor beta chains from one sample, sequenced in a study of blood T cell repertoires in COVID-19. Profiling relied on immunoSEQ multiplex PCR, and the TCRdb table lists in-frame clones only, not all of them. This sample has roughly 30,000 clones, with 89% found just once. Material for sequencing was peripheral blood. The source is a man of 80 years or more with acute or convalescent COVID-19. CDR3s include the opening cysteine and the closing phenylalanine or tryptophan. A D gene is named only where the DNA matches it firmly. Not all rows give a size; the values are once, few, many and, for expanded clones, a class.

J gene: TRBJ1-2; clone size: .; D gene: TRBD1; V gene: TRBV7-2; CDR3 length: 15; CDR3 DNA: TGTGCCAGCAGCTTAGCGGGACAGGGTAACTATGGCTACACCTTC; CDR3 protein: CASSLAGQGNYGYTF
J gene: TRBJ2-2; clone size: .; D gene: .; V gene: TRBV6-1; CDR3 length: 14; CDR3 DNA: TGTGCCAGCAGTGAGAAGGGGCGCACCGGGGAGCTGTTTTTT; CDR3 protein: CASSEKGRTGELFF
J gene: TRBJ1-4; clone size: .; D gene: TRBD1; V gene: TRBV5-1; CDR3 length: 15; CDR3 DNA: TGCGCCAGCAGCTCGAGTGGGACAGGGGAAGAAAAACTGTTTTTT; CDR3 protein: CASSSSGTGEEKLFF
J gene: TRBJ2-1; clone size: once; D gene: .; V gene: TRBV19; CDR3 length: 15; CDR3 DNA: TGTGCCAGTAGTCCGGCGGGACGTGGGGCCAATGAGCAGTTCTTC; CDR3 protein: CASSPAGRGANEQFF
J gene: TRBJ2-7; clone size: .; D gene: .; V gene: TRBV2; CDR3 length: 15; CDR3 DNA: TGTGCCAGCAGATTGAGGGCAGGGGTTGTTTACGAGCAGTACTTC; CDR3 protein: CASRLRAGVVYEQYF
J gene: TRBJ2-3; clone size: .; D gene: .; V gene: TRBV10-3; CDR3 length: 14; CDR3 DNA: TGTGCCATCAGTGAATGGGACACTGCAGATACGCAGTATTTT; CDR3 protein: CAISEWDTADTQYF
J gene: TRBJ1-6; clone size: .; D gene: .; V gene: TRBV20-1; CDR3 length: 15; CDR3 DNA: TGCAGTGCTATTGAGCAGAACTCCTATAATTCACCCCTCCACTTT; CDR3 protein: CSAIEQNSYNSPLHF
J gene: TRBJ2-7; clone size: few; D gene: .; V gene: TRBV5-4; CDR3 length: 13; CDR3 DNA: TGTGCCAGCAGCTTGTCCAGGGCCAACGAGCAGTACTTC; CDR3 protein: CASSLSRANEQYF
J gene: TRBJ2-7; clone size: .; D gene: .; V gene: TRBV21-1; CDR3 length: 16; CDR3 DNA: TGTGCCAGCAGCATGGACGGCAAGGCCAGGGCCTACGAGCAGTACTTC; CDR3 protein: CASSMDGKARAYEQYF
J gene: TRBJ2-1; clone size: .; D gene: TRBD2; V gene: TRBV5-1; CDR3 length: 18; CDR3 DNA: TGCGCCAGCAGCTTAACTCCTGGGACTAGCGGGAGGCGGAATGAGCAGTTCTTC; CDR3 protein: CASSLTPGTSGRRNEQFF
J gene: TRBJ2-1; clone size: once; D gene: TRBD1; V gene: TRBV29-1; CDR3 length: 15; CDR3 DNA: TGCAGCGTGGCCACCGGGACAGGGGGCTACAATGAGCAGTTCTTC; CDR3 protein: CSVATGTGGYNEQFF
J gene: TRBJ1-2; clone size: .; D gene: .; V gene: TRBV30; CDR3 length: 16; CDR3 DNA: TGTGCCTGGACCGTACTCGGCGGGGGAAGAAGCTCTGGCTACACCTTC; CDR3 protein: CAWTVLGGGRSSGYTF
J gene: TRBJ2-1; clone size: .; D gene: .; V gene: TRBV19; CDR3 length: 15; CDR3 DNA: TGTGCCACTTCGCTGGGGGAGGTCGCCCGTCGTGAGCAGTTCTTC; CDR3 protein: CATSLGEVARREQFF
J gene: TRBJ1-5; clone size: .; D gene: .; V gene: TRBV4-1; CDR3 length: 16; CDR3 DNA: TGCGCCAGCAGCCAACGCTCGACGGAGCCCTTAGGGCCCCAGCATTTT; CDR3 protein: CASSQRSTEPLGPQHF
J gene: TRBJ2-1; clone size: .; D gene: .; V gene: TRBV9; CDR3 length: 15; CDR3 DNA: TGTGCCAGCAGCGTAGGGGTGACAGGCCTTGTCGATCAGTTCTTC; CDR3 protein: CASSVGVTGLVDQFF
J gene: TRBJ1-1; clone size: .; D gene: .; V gene: TRBV5-1; CDR3 length: 15; CDR3 DNA: TGCGCCAGCAGCTTGGCCGGGTTGAGGAACACTGAAGCTTTCTTT; CDR3 protein: CASSLAGLRNTEAFF
J gene: TRBJ1-1; clone size: .; D gene: TRBD1; V gene: TRBV12-3/TRBV12-4; CDR3 length: 13; CDR3 DNA: TGTGCCAGCAGTCCGGGACAGGGACTTCAAGCTTTCTTT; CDR3 protein: CASSPGQGLQAFF
J gene: TRBJ1-2; clone size: .; D gene: TRBD1; V gene: TRBV24-1; CDR3 length: 14; CDR3 DNA: TGTGCCACCAGTGATCGGACAGGGGACTATGGCTACACCTTC; CDR3 protein: CATSDRTGDYGYTF
J gene: TRBJ2-1; clone size: .; D gene: TRBD2; V gene: TRBV7-2; CDR3 length: 15; CDR3 DNA: TGTGCCAGCAGCTCCGTAGGACTAGCGGGCTCTGAGCAGTTCTTC; CDR3 protein: CASSSVGLAGSEQFF
J gene: TRBJ2-5; clone size: .; D gene: .; V gene: TRBV3-1/TRBV3-2; CDR3 length: 13; CDR3 DNA: TGTGCCAGCAGCCAAGAGGTGGGGGGTGACCAGTACTTC; CDR3 protein: CASSQEVGGDQYF
J gene: TRBJ1-5; clone size: once; D gene: .; V gene: TRBV10-3; CDR3 length: 14; CDR3 DNA: TGTGCCATCAGCGACGGGGGGGGCAATCAGCCCCAGCATTTT; CDR3 protein: CAISDGGGNQPQHF
J gene: TRBJ2-1; clone size: once; D gene: .; V gene: TRBV5-1; CDR3 length: 15; CDR3 DNA: TGCGCCAGCAGCTTGGTTTCAGGGCCTGGGTATGAGCAGTTCTTC; CDR3 protein: CASSLVSGPGYEQFF
J gene: TRBJ2-3; clone size: .; D gene: TRBD2; V gene: TRBV5-1; CDR3 length: 16; CDR3 DNA: TGCGCCAGCAGCTTTGGGACTAGCGGGAGCACAGATACGCAGTATTTT; CDR3 protein: CASSFGTSGSTDTQYF
J gene: TRBJ1-4; clone size: .; D gene: .; V gene: TRBV4-1; CDR3 length: 15; CDR3 DNA: TGCGCCAGCAGCCTCACGACAGGACCTAATGAAAAACTGTTTTTT; CDR3 protein: CASSLTTGPNEKLFF
J gene: TRBJ2-1; clone size: .; D gene: .; V gene: TRBV9; CDR3 length: 17; CDR3 DNA: TGTGCCAGCAGCGTCCTACTTGCGCCTAGCTCCTACAATGAGCAGTTCTTC; CDR3 protein: CASSVLLAPSSYNEQFF
J gene: TRBJ1-2; clone size: .; D gene: .; V gene: TRBV16; CDR3 length: 13; CDR3 DNA: TGTGCCAGCGCCCGGTCGTTAAACTATGGCTACACCTTC; CDR3 protein: CASARSLNYGYTF
J gene: TRBJ1-3; clone size: once; D gene: .; V gene: TRBV18; CDR3 length: 13; CDR3 DNA: TGTGCCAGCTCACCCGGACAGGGAAACACCATATATTTT; CDR3 protein: CASSPGQGNTIYF
J gene: TRBJ1-3; clone size: once; D gene: .; V gene: TRBV3-1/TRBV3-2; CDR3 length: 14; CDR3 DNA: TGTGCCAGCAGCCGGAGAAACGGCGGAAACACCATATATTTT; CDR3 protein: CASSRRNGGNTIYF
J gene: TRBJ1-2; clone size: .; D gene: TRBD1; V gene: TRBV11-2; CDR3 length: 16; CDR3 DNA: TGTGCCAGCAGCACGGGACAGGGGGCGGGGAACTATGGCTACACCTTC; CDR3 protein: CASSTGQGAGNYGYTF
J gene: TRBJ1-2; clone size: .; D gene: .; V gene: TRBV15; CDR3 length: 14; CDR3 DNA: TGTGCCACCAGCAGAAACCTAGCTAACTATGGCTACACCTTC; CDR3 protein: CATSRNLANYGYTF
J gene: TRBJ1-4; clone size: once; D gene: TRBD1; V gene: TRBV4-1; CDR3 length: 16; CDR3 DNA: TGCGCCAGCAGCCAGGTCCTTTTTACCGGGACAGCTAAACTGTTTTTT; CDR3 protein: CASSQVLFTGTAKLFF
J gene: TRBJ1-1; clone size: .; D gene: .; V gene: TRBV5-1; CDR3 length: 14; CDR3 DNA: TGCGCCAGCAGCTTGGAGGGGGAAGGGACTGAAGCTTTCTTT; CDR3 protein: CASSLEGEGTEAFF
J gene: TRBJ2-2; clone size: .; D gene: TRBD2; V gene: TRBV7-2; CDR3 length: 16; CDR3 DNA: TGTGCCAGCAGCCACGGACTAGCGGGACACACCGGGGAGCTGTTTTTT; CDR3 protein: CASSHGLAGHTGELFF
J gene: TRBJ2-5; clone size: few; D gene: .; V gene: TRBV29-1; CDR3 length: 13; CDR3 DNA: TGCAGCGTTCAACAGGGTTACCAAGAGACCCAGTACTTC; CDR3 protein: CSVQQGYQETQYF
J gene: TRBJ2-3; clone size: .; D gene: .; V gene: TRBV5-1; CDR3 length: 13; CDR3 DNA: TGCGCCAGCAGCTCAAATACCGGAGATACGCAGTATTTT; CDR3 protein: CASSSNTGDTQYF
J gene: TRBJ2-7; clone size: .; D gene: .; V gene: TRBV7-2; CDR3 length: 18; CDR3 DNA: TGTGCCAGCAGCTTCGATGGTCGCCCGGGGGAGCCCTCCTACGAGCAGTACTTC; CDR3 protein: CASSFDGRPGEPSYEQYF
J gene: TRBJ2-3; clone size: .; D gene: .; V gene: TRBV5-6; CDR3 length: 16; CDR3 DNA: TGTGCCAGCAGCTTTTTGGCGGGACTTAGCACAGATACGCAGTATTTT; CDR3 protein: CASSFLAGLSTDTQYF
J gene: TRBJ1-4; clone size: .; D gene: TRBD1; V gene: TRBV5-6; CDR3 length: 15; CDR3 DNA: TGTGCCAGCAGCTTGGGACGGGACAGCCATGAAAAACTGTTTTTT; CDR3 protein: CASSLGRDSHEKLFF
J gene: TRBJ2-2; clone size: .; D gene: TRBD2; V gene: TRBV30; CDR3 length: 15; CDR3 DNA: TGTGCCTGGTCATCTAGCGGGAGTCACACCGGGGAGCTGTTTTTT; CDR3 protein: CAWSSSGSHTGELFF
J gene: TRBJ1-5; clone size: .; D gene: TRBD1; V gene: TRBV19; CDR3 length: 15; CDR3 DNA: TGTGCCAGTACCAAATCCACAGGGGGCAATCAGCCCCAGCATTTT; CDR3 protein: CASTKSTGGNQPQHF
J gene: TRBJ2-1; clone size: .; D gene: TRBD2; V gene: TRBV7-9; CDR3 length: 14; CDR3 DNA: TGTGCCAGCAGCCTGGCGGGGGGGAACAATGAGCAGTTCTTC; CDR3 protein: CASSLAGGNNEQFF
J gene: TRBJ1-1; clone size: .; D gene: .; V gene: TRBV3-1/TRBV3-2; CDR3 length: 14; CDR3 DNA: TGTGCCAGCAGCCCACGGGACACGGTTTCTGAAGCTTTCTTT; CDR3 protein: CASSPRDTVSEAFF
J gene: TRBJ1-5; clone size: .; D gene: .; V gene: TRBV4-2; CDR3 length: 15; CDR3 DNA: TGTGCCAGCAGCCTTTATGCAGGGAGGAATCAGCCCCAGCATTTT; CDR3 protein: CASSLYAGRNQPQHF
J gene: TRBJ2-1; clone size: .; D gene: TRBD2; V gene: TRBV3-1/TRBV3-2; CDR3 length: 15; CDR3 DNA: TGTGCCAGCAGCCTCGGGACTAGCGGGAGTAATGAGCAGTTCTTC; CDR3 protein: CASSLGTSGSNEQFF
J gene: TRBJ2-3; clone size: .; D gene: .; V gene: TRBV5-1; CDR3 length: 13; CDR3 DNA: TGCGCCAGCAGGCCTACCGTCACAGATACGCAGTATTTT; CDR3 protein: CASRPTVTDTQYF